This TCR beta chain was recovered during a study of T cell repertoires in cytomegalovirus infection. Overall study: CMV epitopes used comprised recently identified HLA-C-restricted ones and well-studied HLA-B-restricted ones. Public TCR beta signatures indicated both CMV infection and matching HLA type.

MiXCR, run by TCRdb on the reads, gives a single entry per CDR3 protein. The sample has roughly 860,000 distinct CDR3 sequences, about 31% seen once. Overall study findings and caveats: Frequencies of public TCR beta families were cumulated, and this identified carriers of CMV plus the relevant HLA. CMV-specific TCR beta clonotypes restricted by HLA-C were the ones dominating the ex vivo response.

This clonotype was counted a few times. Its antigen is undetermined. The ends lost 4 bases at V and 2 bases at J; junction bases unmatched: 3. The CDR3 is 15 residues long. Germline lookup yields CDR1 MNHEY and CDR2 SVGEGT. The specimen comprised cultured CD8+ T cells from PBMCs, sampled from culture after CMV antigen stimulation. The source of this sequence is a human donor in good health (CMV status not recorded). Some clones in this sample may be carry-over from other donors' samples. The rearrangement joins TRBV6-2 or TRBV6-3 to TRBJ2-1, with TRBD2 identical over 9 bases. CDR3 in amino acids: CASSFSGSAYNEQFF. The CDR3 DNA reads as TGTGCCAGCAGTTTTAGCGGGAGCGCCTACAATGAGCAGTTCTTC.